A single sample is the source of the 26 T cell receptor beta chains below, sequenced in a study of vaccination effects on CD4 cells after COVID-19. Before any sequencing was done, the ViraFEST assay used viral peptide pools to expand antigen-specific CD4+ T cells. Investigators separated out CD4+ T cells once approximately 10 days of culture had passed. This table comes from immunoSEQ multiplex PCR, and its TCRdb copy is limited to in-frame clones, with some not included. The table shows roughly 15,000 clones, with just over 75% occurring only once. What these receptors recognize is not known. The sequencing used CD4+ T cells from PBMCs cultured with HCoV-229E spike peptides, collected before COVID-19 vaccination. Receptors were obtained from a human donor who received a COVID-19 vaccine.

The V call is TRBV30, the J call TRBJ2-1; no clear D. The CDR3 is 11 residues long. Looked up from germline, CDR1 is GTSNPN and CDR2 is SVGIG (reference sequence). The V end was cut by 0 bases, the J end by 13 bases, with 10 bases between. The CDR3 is CAWSVRTDQFF. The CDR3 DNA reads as TGTGCCTGGAGTGTACGAACAGATCAGTTCTTC.

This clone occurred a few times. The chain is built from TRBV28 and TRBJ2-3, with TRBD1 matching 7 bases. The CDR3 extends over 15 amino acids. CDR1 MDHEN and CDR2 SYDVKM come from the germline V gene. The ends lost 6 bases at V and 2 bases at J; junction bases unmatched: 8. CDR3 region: CASRRQGIFTDTQYF. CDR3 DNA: TGTGCCAGCAGAAGACAGGGAATTTTCACAGATACGCAGTATTTT.

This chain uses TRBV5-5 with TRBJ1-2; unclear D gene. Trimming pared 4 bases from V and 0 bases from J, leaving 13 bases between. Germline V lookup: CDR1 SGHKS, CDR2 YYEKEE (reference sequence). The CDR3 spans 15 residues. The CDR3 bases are TGTGCCAGCAGCCCCGTGGGGAGCCCTAACTATGGCTACACCTTC. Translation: CASSPVGSPNYGYTF.

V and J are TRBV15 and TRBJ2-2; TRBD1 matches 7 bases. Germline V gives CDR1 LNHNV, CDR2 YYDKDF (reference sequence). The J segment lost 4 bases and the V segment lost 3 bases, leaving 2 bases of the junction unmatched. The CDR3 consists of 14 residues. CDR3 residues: CATSRRQGTGELFF. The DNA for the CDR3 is TGTGCCACCAGCAGGAGACAGGGCACCGGGGAGCTGTTTTTT.

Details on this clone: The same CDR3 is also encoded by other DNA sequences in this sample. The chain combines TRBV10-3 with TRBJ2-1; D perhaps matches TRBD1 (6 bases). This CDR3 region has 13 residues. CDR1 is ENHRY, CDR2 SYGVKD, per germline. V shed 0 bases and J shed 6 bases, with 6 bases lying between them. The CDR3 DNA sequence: TGTGCCATCAGTGAGTCGACAGGCAATGAGCAGTTCTTC. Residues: CAISESTGNEQFF.

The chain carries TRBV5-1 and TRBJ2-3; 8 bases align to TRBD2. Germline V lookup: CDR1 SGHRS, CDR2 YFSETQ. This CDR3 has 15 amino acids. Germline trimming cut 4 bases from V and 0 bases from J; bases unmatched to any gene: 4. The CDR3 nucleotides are TGCGCCAGCAGCGGCGGGGGGCTGAGCACAGATACGCAGTATTTT. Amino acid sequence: CASSGGGLSTDTQYF. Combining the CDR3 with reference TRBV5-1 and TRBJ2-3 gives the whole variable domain KAGVTQTPRYLIKTRGQQVTLSCSPISGHRSVSWYQQTPGQGLQFLFEYFSETQRNKGNFPGRFSGRQFSNSRSEMNVSTLELGDSALYLCASSGGGLSTDTQYFGPGTRLTVL.

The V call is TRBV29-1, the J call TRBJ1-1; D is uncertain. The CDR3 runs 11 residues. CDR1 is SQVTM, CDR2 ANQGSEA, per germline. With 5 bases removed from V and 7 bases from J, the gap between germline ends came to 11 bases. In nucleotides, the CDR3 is TGCAGCGTTCCGCTTTCAGGTGAAGCTTTCTTT. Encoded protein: CSVPLSGEAFF.

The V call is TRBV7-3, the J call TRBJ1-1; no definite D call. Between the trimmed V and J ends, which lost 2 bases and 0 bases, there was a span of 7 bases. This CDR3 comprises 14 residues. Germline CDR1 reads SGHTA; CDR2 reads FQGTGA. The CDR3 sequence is CASSLEGMNTEAFF. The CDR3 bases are TGTGCCAGCAGCTTAGAAGGGATGAACACTGAAGCTTTCTTT.

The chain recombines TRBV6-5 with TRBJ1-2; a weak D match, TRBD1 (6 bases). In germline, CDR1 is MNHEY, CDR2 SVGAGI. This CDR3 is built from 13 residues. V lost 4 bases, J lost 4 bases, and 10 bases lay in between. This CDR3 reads CASSLDSSYGYTF. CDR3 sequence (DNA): TGTGCCAGCAGTTTGGACAGCTCCTATGGCTACACCTTC.

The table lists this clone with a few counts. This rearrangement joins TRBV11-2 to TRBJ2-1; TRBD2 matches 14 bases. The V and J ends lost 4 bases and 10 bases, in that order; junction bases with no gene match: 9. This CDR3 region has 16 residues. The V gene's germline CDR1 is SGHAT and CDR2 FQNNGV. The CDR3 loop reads CASSSRTSGRMGEQFF. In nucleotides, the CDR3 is TGTGCCAGCAGCTCGCGGACTAGCGGGAGGATGGGGGAGCAGTTCTTC.

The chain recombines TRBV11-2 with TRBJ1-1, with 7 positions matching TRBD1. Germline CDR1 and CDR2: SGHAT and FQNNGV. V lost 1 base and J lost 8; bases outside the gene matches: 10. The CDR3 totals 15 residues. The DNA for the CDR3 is TGTGCCAGCAGCTTAGTGGCAGGGGGGAAGTTAGAAGCTTTCTTT. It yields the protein CASSLVAGGKLEAFF.

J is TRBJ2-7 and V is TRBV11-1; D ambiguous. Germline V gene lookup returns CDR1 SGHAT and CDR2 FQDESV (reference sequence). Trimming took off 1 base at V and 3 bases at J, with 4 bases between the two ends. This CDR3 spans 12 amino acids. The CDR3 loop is CASSLDSYEQYF. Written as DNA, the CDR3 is TGTGCCAGCAGCTTAGACAGCTACGAGCAGTACTTC.

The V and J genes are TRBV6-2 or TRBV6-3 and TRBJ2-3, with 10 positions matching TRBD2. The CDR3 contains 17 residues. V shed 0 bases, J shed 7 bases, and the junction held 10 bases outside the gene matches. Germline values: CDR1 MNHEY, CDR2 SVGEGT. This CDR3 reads CASSYSGSSGSINTQYF. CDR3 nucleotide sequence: TGTGCCAGCAGTTACTCTGGGTCTAGCGGGAGCATAAATACGCAGTATTTT.

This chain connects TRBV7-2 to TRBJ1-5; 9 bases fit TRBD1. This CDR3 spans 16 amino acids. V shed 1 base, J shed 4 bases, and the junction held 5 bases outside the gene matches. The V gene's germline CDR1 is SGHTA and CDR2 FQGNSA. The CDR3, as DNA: TGTGCCAGCAGCTTAGTACTAGGGACAGGGAATCAGCCCCAGCATTTT. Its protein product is CASSLVLGTGNQPQHF.

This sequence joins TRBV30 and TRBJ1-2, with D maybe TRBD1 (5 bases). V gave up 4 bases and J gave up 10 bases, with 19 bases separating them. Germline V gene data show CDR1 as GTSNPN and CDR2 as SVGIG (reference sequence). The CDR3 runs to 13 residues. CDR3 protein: CAWTHRSRDIYTF. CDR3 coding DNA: TGTGCCTGGACCCATAGGAGCAGGGATATCTACACCTTC.

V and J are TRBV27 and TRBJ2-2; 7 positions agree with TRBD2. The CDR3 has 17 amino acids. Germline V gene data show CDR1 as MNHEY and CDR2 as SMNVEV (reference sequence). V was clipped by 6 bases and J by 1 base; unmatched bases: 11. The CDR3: CASSSHQLARNTGELFF. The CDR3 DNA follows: TGTGCCAGCAGCTCACACCAACTAGCGAGGAACACCGGGGAGCTGTTTTTT.

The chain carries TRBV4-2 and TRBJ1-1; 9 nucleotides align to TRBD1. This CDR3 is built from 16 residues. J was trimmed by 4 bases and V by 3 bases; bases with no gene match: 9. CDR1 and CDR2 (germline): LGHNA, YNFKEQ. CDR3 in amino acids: CASSQAPDRGATEAFF. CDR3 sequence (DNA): TGTGCCAGCAGCCAGGCCCCGGACAGGGGCGCCACTGAAGCTTTCTTT.

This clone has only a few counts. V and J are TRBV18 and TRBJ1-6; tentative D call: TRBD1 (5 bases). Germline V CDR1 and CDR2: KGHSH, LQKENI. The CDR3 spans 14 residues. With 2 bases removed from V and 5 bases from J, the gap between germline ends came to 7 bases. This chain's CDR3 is CASSPGGNNSPLHF. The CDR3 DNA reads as TGTGCCAGCTCACCAGGGGGGAATAATTCACCCCTCCACTTT. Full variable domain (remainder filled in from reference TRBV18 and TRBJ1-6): NAGVMQNPRHLVRRRGQEARLRCSPMKGHSHVYWYRQLPEEGLKFMVYLQKENIIDESGMPKERFSAEFPKEGPSILRIQQVVRGDSAAYFCASSPGGNNSPLHFGNGTRLTVT.

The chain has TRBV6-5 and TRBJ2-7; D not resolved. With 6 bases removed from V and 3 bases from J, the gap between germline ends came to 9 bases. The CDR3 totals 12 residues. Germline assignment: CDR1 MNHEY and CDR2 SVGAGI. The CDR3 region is CASRDTFYEQYF. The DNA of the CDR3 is TGTGCCAGCAGAGACACTTTCTACGAGCAGTACTTC.

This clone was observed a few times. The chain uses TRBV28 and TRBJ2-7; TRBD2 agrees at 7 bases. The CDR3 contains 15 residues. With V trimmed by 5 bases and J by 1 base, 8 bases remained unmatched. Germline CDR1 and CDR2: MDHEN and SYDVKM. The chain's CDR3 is CASSPRDYTSYEQYF. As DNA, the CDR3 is TGTGCCAGCAGTCCCCGGGACTACACTTCCTACGAGCAGTACTTC.

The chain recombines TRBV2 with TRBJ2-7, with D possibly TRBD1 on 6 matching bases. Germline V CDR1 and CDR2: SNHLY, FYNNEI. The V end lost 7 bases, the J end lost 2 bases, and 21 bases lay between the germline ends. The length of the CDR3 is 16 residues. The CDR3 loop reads CASTGLTGMSPYEQYF. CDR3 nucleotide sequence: TGTGCCAGCACCGGCTTAACAGGGATGAGTCCCTACGAGCAGTACTTC.

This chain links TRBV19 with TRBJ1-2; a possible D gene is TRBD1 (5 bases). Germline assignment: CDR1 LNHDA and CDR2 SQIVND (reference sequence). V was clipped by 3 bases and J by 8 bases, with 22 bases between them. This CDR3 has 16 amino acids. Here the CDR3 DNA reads TGTGCCAGTAGTATCTCCGGGACCGAAGTCCCGAAAGGCTACACCTTC. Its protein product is CASSISGTEVPKGYTF.

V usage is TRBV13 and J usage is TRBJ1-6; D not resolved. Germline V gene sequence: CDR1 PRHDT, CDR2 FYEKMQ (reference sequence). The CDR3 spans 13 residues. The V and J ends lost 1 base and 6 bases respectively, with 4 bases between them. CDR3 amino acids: CASSLDTNSPLHF. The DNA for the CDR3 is TGTGCCAGCAGCTTAGACACTAATTCACCCCTCCACTTT.

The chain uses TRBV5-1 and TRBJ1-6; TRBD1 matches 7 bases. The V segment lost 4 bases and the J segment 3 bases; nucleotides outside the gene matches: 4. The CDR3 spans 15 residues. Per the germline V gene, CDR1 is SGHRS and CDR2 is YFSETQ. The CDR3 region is CASSRGQNYNSPLHF. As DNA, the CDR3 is TGCGCCAGCAGCAGGGGACAGAACTATAATTCACCCCTCCACTTT.

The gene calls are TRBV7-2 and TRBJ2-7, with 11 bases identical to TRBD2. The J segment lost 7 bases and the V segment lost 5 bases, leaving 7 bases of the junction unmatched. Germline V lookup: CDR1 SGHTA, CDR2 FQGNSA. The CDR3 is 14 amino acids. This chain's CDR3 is CASSNSGGAREQYF. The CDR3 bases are TGTGCCAGCAGCAATAGCGGGGGGGCCCGGGAGCAGTACTTC.

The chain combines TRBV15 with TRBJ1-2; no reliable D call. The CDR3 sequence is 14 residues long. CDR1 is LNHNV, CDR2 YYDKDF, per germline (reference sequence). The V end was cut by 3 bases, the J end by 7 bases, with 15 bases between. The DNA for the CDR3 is TGTGCCACCAGCAGTAGAGAGAGCGGGGTTGGCTACACCTTC. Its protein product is CATSSRESGVGYTF.